This is a list of T cell receptor beta chains from one sample in a study of T-cell reconstitution after alpha-beta-depleted transplantation in children. TCRdb called the PCR reads again in MiXCR, with one record for every CDR3 protein. This table has around 500,000 distinct CDR3 sequences, approximately 13% appearing once. Sequenced here: PBMCs from the stem cell graft donor, sampled from the stem cell graft. These receptors originate from a human donor who donated a stem cell graft to a child with combined immunodeficiency. Both conserved end residues are part of each CDR3. A D gene is named only where the DNA matches it firmly. Clone size is stated in some rows and not others, as once, few, many or a class when expanded.

TRBJ2-3	many	.	TRBV20-1	TGCAGTGCTAGAGATCTCGTGGGCACGGATACGCAGTATTTT	CSARDLVGTDTQYF
TRBJ2-7	many	TRBD1	TRBV6-2/TRBV6-3	TGTGCCACGACCTTTGAGGACAGGGACGAGCAGTACTTC	CATTFEDRDEQYF
TRBJ2-3	many	.	TRBV4-2	TGTGCCAGTTCTCTGACTAGCACAGATACGCAGTATTTT	CASSLTSTDTQYF
TRBJ2-7	few	TRBD2	TRBV4-1	TGCGCCAGCAGCCAAGATCGACTAGCGGGAGGCTGGGAGCAGTACTTC	CASSQDRLAGGWEQYF
TRBJ2-1	few	TRBD2	TRBV10-3	TGTGCCATCAGTGAGTCGCTAGCGGTTAGGGGAAATGAGCAGTTCTTC	CAISESLAVRGNEQFF
TRBJ2-1	many	TRBD1	TRBV4-3	TGCGCCAGCAGCCACGGGACAGCTTACAATGAGCAGTTCTTC	CASSHGTAYNEQFF
TRBJ1-5	.	.	TRBV10-3	TGTGCCATCAGTGAGTTGGCTAATCCCTATAGCAATCAGCCCCAGCATTTT	CAISELANPYSNQPQHF
TRBJ2-7	.	TRBD1	TRBV18	TGTGCCAGCTCACCCTCACAGGGTACAGGGGGCCGCGACGAGCAGTACTTC	CASSPSQGTGGRDEQYF
TRBJ1-6	.	.	TRBV6-2/TRBV6-3	TGTGCCAGCAGTTACCAAGAGAACTCACCCCTCCACTTT	CASSYQENSPLHF
TRBJ2-2	many	.	TRBV7-2	TGTGCCAGCAGCCCATTATTTGTAACCGGGGAGCTGTTTTTT	CASSPLFVTGELFF
TRBJ1-2	.	.	TRBV15	TGTGCCACCAGCAGGGAGGGGTTTTATGGCTACACCTTC	CATSREGFYGYTF
TRBJ2-2	few	TRBD1	TRBV6-4	TGTGCCAGCCGCCGGACAGGGAACAACACCGGGGAGCTGTTTTTT	CASRRTGNNTGELFF
TRBJ1-6	few	.	TRBV29-1	TGCAGCGTAGGCAGCGGCTCGGATAATTCACCCCTCCACTTT	CSVGSGSDNSPLHF
TRBJ2-5	few	.	TRBV29-1	TGCAGCGTTGTATGGACAGCTCAAGAGACCCAGTACTTC	CSVVWTAQETQYF
TRBJ2-5	many	TRBD2	TRBV9	TGTGCCAGCAGCGTAGACAGCGCCCGGGGAGGGGAGACCCAGTACTTC	CASSVDSARGGETQYF
TRBJ2-7	many	TRBD2	TRBV3-1	TGTGCCAGCAGCCAACGGACTAGCGAGGGCGAGCAGTACTTC	CASSQRTSEGEQYF
TRBJ2-2	few	TRBD1	TRBV12-3/TRBV12-4	TGTGCCATAGATACAGGGGTTCGCGACACCGGGGAGCTGTTTTTT	CAIDTGVRDTGELFF
TRBJ1-2	.	.	TRBV4-1	TGCGCCAGCATCCAAGATCCAGGGGTATATGGCTACACCTTC	CASIQDPGVYGYTF
TRBJ2-7	few	.	TRBV12-3/TRBV12-4	TGTGCCAGCAGCCATAACTCCTACGAGCAGTACTTC	CASSHNSYEQYF
TRBJ2-7	many	.	TRBV21-1	TGTGCCAGCAGCTCATACCGGGACAGGGGACCCTACGAGCAGTACTTC	CASSSYRDRGPYEQYF
TRBJ2-7	few	.	TRBV5-8	TGTGCCAGCGGACCCAGAAGGGGCGCCTACGAGCAGTACTTC	CASGPRRGAYEQYF
TRBJ1-4	few	.	TRBV12-3/TRBV12-4	TGTGCCAGTTCCGGGACAATTAATGAAAAACTGTTTTTT	CASSGTINEKLFF
TRBJ2-5	.	TRBD1	TRBV7-7	TGTGCTAGCAGCTGGAATCGACAGGGCGGAGAGACCCAGTACTTC	CASSWNRQGGETQYF
TRBJ2-3	many	.	TRBV4-3	TGCGCCAGCAGCCAGGTTGGGGGAACAACCGGGGATACGCAGTATTTT	CASSQVGGTTGDTQYF
TRBJ2-4	many	.	TRBV27	TGTGCCAGCTGGGGGGGGGGCGACTACGCCAAAAACATTCAGTACTTC	CASWGGGDYAKNIQYF
TRBJ1-5	.	.	TRBV6-2/TRBV6-3	TGTGCCAGCAGAAACCAGGGGATTGTGAGCAATCAGCCCCAGCATTTT	CASRNQGIVSNQPQHF
TRBJ2-5	.	TRBD1	TRBV20-1	TGCAGTGCTGGCGACAGGGGGCGGGCGAAGACCCAGTACTTC	CSAGDRGRAKTQYF
TRBJ2-5	many	.	TRBV28	TGTGCCAGCAGTGTCGGGGGTAAAGAGACCCAGTACTTC	CASSVGGKETQYF
TRBJ2-1	.	.	TRBV12-3/TRBV12-4	TGTGCCAGCAGTCCGTCCACCCATGAGCAGTTCTTC	CASSPSTHEQFF
TRBJ2-6	.	.	TRBV2	TGTGCCAGCAGCTGGGGGGCCAACGTCCTGACTTTC	CASSWGANVLTF
TRBJ2-1	.	TRBD2	TRBV6-1	TGTGCCAGCGCGTTAGCGGGAGAAAAGGATGAGCAGTTCTTC	CASALAGEKDEQFF
TRBJ2-3	few	TRBD2	TRBV12-3/TRBV12-4	TGTGCCAGCAGTTTGGGTAGCGGGAGGCACGATACGCAGTATTTT	CASSLGSGRHDTQYF
TRBJ2-1	many	TRBD1	TRBV29-1	TGCAGCGTTCCGCCGGGACAGGGTACGAACAATGAGCAGTTCTTC	CSVPPGQGTNNEQFF
TRBJ2-1	few	.	TRBV7-9	TGTGCCAGCAGCTCCCCGGGGAGGAGCTCCTACAATGAGCAGTTCTTC	CASSSPGRSSYNEQFF
TRBJ2-7	few	TRBD2	TRBV2	TGTGCCAGCAGCGGGAGGGCCACCCCGTTGGACGAGCAGTACTTC	CASSGRATPLDEQYF
TRBJ2-2	many	.	TRBV10-3	TGTGCCATCACACGACAGATGAACACCGGGGAGCTGTTTTTT	CAITRQMNTGELFF
TRBJ2-1	few	.	TRBV12-3/TRBV12-4	TGTGCCAGCAGTTTAAGGGTATCGCGGGGCTACAATGAGCAGTTCTTC	CASSLRVSRGYNEQFF
TRBJ2-7	many	TRBD1	TRBV20-1	TGCAGTGCTCCTCGGGACAGGGCCTACGAGCAGTACTTC	CSAPRDRAYEQYF
TRBJ1-1	.	.	TRBV5-6	TGTGCCAGCAGCTTGGTAAGCCTCAACAACTTACAGGAGGTTGCCTCTGAAGCTTTCTTT	CASSLVSLNNLQEVASEAFF
TRBJ2-3	.	TRBD1	TRBV6-4	TGTGCCAGCGGACCGGGACAGGACACAGATACGCAGTATTTT	CASGPGQDTDTQYF
TRBJ2-6	.	.	TRBV7-2	TGTGCCAGCAGCCCTATGGATTATGGGGCCAACGTCCTGACTTTC	CASSPMDYGANVLTF
TRBJ2-1	.	TRBD2	TRBV5-1	TGCGCCAGCACCCCTTCGGCCGGGAGGGCCGCCTACAATGAGCAGTTCTTC	CASTPSAGRAAYNEQFF
TRBJ1-1	few	.	TRBV12-3/TRBV12-4	TGTGCCAGCAGTTTCCCGGAAAGAGCTGGGGGAACTGAAGCTTTCTTT	CASSFPERAGGTEAFF
TRBJ2-6	many	TRBD1	TRBV10-3	TGTGCCATCAGTGGACAGGGGGTAATTTCTGGGGCCAACGTCCTGACTTTC	CAISGQGVISGANVLTF
TRBJ2-1	many	TRBD2	TRBV12-3/TRBV12-4	TGTGCCAGCAGTTTCGGGGGGGGGAAGTTCTTC	CASSFGGGKFF
TRBJ2-7	many	TRBD1	TRBV10-2	TGCGCCAGCATGCCGGACAGGGGATTCTACGAGCAGTACTTC	CASMPDRGFYEQYF
TRBJ1-1	many	.	TRBV3-1	TGTGCCAGCAGCCAATTAAGACTGTTGAACACTGAAGCTTTCTTT	CASSQLRLLNTEAFF
TRBJ2-2	few	.	TRBV10-3	TGTGCCATCAGTGACGGCGGGGAGCTGTTTTTT	CAISDGGELFF
TRBJ1-5	few	.	TRBV7-2	TGTGCCAGCAGCCTAGAAGGGGGGATTCAGCCCCAGCATTTT	CASSLEGGIQPQHF
TRBJ2-2	many	.	TRBV5-1	TGCGCCAGCAGCTTGTCGCAGGGCACCGGGGAGCTGTTTTTT	CASSLSQGTGELFF
TRBJ2-2	few	.	TRBV19	TGTGCCAGTAGTATCGAAACCCCTTTCACCGGGGAGCTGTTTTTT	CASSIETPFTGELFF
TRBJ2-1	few	TRBD1	TRBV29-1	TGCAGCGTTCAGGACGCCTATGACAGGGGGCACAATGAGCAGTTCTTC	CSVQDAYDRGHNEQFF